This is a list of T cell receptor beta chains from one sample in a study of identical twins. TCRdb re-derived calls from the 5' RACE reads in MiXCR, one entry per CDR3 protein. Of about 520,000 distinct CDR3 sequences detected, less than 25% appear once; the ten largest clones hold 0.8% to 1%. These sequences were also reported in another study, on T cells expressing NK-cell markers.

Sequencing input: CD4+ T cells sorted from blood. These receptors originate from a woman between 18 and 29 years old in good health. Both conserved end residues are part of each CDR3.

v_call	j_call	cdr3_aa
TRBV20-1	TRBJ2-3	CSAVLAGGADTQYF
TRBV2	TRBJ2-7	CASVQFVYEQYF
TRBV29-1	TRBJ2-1	CSARTGPPYNEQFF
TRBV6-2/TRBV6-3	TRBJ2-2	CASSTQGSGELFF
TRBV6-1	TRBJ2-1	CASSPGLAGRNEQFF
TRBV29-1	TRBJ2-4	CSVSRTGKNIQYF
TRBV4-2	TRBJ2-7	CASSRGGTGTYEQYF
TRBV6-1	TRBJ1-6	CASRGGINSPLHF
TRBV6-1	TRBJ2-7	CASTMDGGYYEQYF
TRBV20-1	TRBJ2-1	CSADGGRYYNEQFF
TRBV6-5	TRBJ2-5	CASSYSPSGGAGQETQYF
TRBV18	TRBJ2-1	CASSPGIADEQFF
TRBV27	TRBJ2-1	CASSRLAGEGDNEQFF
TRBV20-1	TRBJ2-1	CSASGRDRFYNEQFF
TRBV11-1	TRBJ2-1	CASSPQVGGGFVYNEQFF
TRBV20-1	TRBJ1-3	CSASFQGKGNTIYF
TRBV5-5	TRBJ1-6	CASSLGRGLAPLHF
TRBV20-1	TRBJ2-3	CSARGPGGGTDTQYF
TRBV12-3/TRBV12-4	TRBJ2-1	CASSTLPGGQFF
TRBV27	TRBJ1-2	CASGGLDRTYGYTF
TRBV11-2	TRBJ2-3	CASSRGASGVTDTQYF
TRBV9	TRBJ1-1	CASSEGTHGDTEAFF
TRBV12-3/TRBV12-4	TRBJ2-3	CASSTERGGTDTQYF
TRBV5-5	TRBJ1-1	CASSLVTGLNTEAFF
TRBV3-1	TRBJ2-2	CASSQDRSELFF
TRBV7-2	TRBJ1-4	CASSLNGDEKLFF
TRBV6-2/TRBV6-3	TRBJ1-1	CASSEVNTEAFF
TRBV6-1	TRBJ2-4	CASSPTRGGNIQYF
TRBV5-1	TRBJ2-1	CASGGLVNVNEQFF
TRBV6-1	TRBJ1-5	CASRLGGSAAQHF
TRBV12-3/TRBV12-4	TRBJ2-7	CASSLSTSGSYEQYF
TRBV15	TRBJ2-5	CATTHPGAAHIDTQYF
TRBV5-1	TRBJ2-3	CASSSLLAGGVDTQYF
TRBV5-1	TRBJ2-7	CASSLSQGEGEQYF
TRBV4-2	TRBJ2-7	CASSQDPATSYEQYF
TRBV7-2	TRBJ2-4	CASSRVLAKNIQYF
TRBV7-9	TRBJ1-4	CASGGTREKLFF
TRBV29-1	TRBJ2-1	CSGKIGNEQFF
TRBV6-5	TRBJ2-7	CASSQTGTEQYF
TRBV7-3	TRBJ1-1	CASSLTGQAGTEAFF
TRBV20-1	TRBJ2-3	CSARDGGQSTDTQYF
TRBV12-3/TRBV12-4	TRBJ2-1	CASSPIWGSNEQFF
TRBV12-3/TRBV12-4	TRBJ2-3	CATLDRTSTDTQYF
TRBV20-1	TRBJ2-1	CSAPWIGGYNEQFF
TRBV20-1	TRBJ2-3	CSAVAVFSTDTQYF
TRBV5-1	TRBJ2-1	CASKGEAVREWVEQFF
TRBV20-1	TRBJ2-7	CSVPHQPYEQYF
TRBV19	TRBJ1-2	CASSRTQPGGYTF
TRBV6-5	TRBJ2-7	CASSYSQRSYEQYF
TRBV28	TRBJ2-4	CASSLSQVHIQYF
TRBV29-1	TRBJ2-7	CSVVDNSYEQYF
TRBV20-1	TRBJ2-3	CSAKISTDTQYF
TRBV7-8	TRBJ1-5	CASSYDLGGHQPQHF
TRBV7-2	TRBJ2-7	CASTLVASGREEQYF
TRBV29-1	TRBJ1-1	CSVARGTEAFF